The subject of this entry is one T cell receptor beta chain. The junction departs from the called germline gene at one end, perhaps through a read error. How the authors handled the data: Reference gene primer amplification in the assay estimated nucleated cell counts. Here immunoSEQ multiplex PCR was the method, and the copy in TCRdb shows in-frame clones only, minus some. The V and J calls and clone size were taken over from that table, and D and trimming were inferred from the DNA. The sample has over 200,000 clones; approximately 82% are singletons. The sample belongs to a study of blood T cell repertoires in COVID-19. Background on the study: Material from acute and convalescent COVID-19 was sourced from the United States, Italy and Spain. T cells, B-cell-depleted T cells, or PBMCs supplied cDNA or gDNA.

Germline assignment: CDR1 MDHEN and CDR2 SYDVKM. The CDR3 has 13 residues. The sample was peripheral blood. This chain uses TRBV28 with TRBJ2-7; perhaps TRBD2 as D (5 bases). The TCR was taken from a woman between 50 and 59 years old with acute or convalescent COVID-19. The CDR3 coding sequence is TGTGCCAGCAGGTCTCCTAGCTCCCACGAGCAGTACTTC. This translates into CASRSPSSHEQYF.